Reported below is one T cell receptor beta chain. The target of this receptor is not known. Qualities for individual bases were not recorded, and no much larger clone is one base off. The time point label corresponds to: resected brain tissue, or blood drawn just prior to surgery. The surgery cases showing the highest brain T cell transcript signatures were chosen for TCR beta chain sequencing of brain tissue and, when available, of blood. Patients had been treated with at least one anti-epileptic drug before surgery. The TCR-sequenced patients were children whose drug-resistant epilepsy was caused by tuberous sclerosis complex, focal cortical dysplasia, Rasmussen encephalitis or hemimegalencephaly. The Monarch genomic DNA purification kit was used to extract bulk genomic DNA from unsorted brain tissue and from whole blood. Counted from cysteine to phenylalanine, this CDR3 has 18 amino acids. The sequence is cut down to CDR3 DNA, 54 bases in frame from base 1. The germline V gene encodes CDR1 SGHAT and CDR2 FQNNGV. Trimming removed 5 bases from V and 4 bases from J; the gene matches leave 11 bases unexplained.

The immunoSEQ assay was applied to genomic DNA to generate the TCR beta chain sequences. In the paper's pipeline: CDR3 sequences not starting with the conserved framework cysteine at position 104 were manually removed. To get clonality, the normalized Shannon's Diversity Index was subtracted from one, giving values from 0 (maximal diversity) to 1 (oligoclonal). Differences in the frequency of the same CDR3 between samples, such as brain versus blood, were assessed with chi-squared comparison-of-proportions tests. Public clonotypes were identified by searching immuneACCESS, and similarity to known antiviral clonotypes was assessed with the VDJdb browser. TCRdb obtained this table from immuneACCESS and retained in-frame rearrangements with V and J assigned. These tables miss some clones; where compared with another copy, unresolved V genes account for less than half of the shortfall, and the remainder is unexplained. Clonal size and the V and J genes are those of that table, whereas D and trimming came from the DNA. The sample table holds around 41,000 clones, of which 90% were seen once. Jointly, the top ten make up 5.5% to 7% of the sample.

The sample is drawn from a study of brain T cells in children with intractable seizures (dated by TCRdb to the early 2020s). About the full investigation: Resected brain tissue from 45 to 60 pediatric epilepsy surgery cases was first screened for immune gene transcripts using a NanoString immunology panel. Among the roughly 12 selected surgery cases, pre-surgery blood was additionally sequenced for eight, leaving four cases with brain tissue only.

What the research found in general, with its limitations: Viral specificity was inferred solely from CDR3 sequence similarity, and the HCMV serostatus of the patients was not known. Because sequencing depth was different between pre-surgery and post-surgery blood, clones absent from the pre-surgery sample may reflect undersampling.

The sample consisted of peripheral blood, taken at surgery. Here the chain combines TRBV11-2 and TRBJ2-2; 12 junctional bases match TRBD2. The receptor was derived from a girl aged 2-15 years with tuberous sclerosis and intractable seizures. The CDR3 reads CASSPRLAGGHATGELFF. The DNA sequence is as follows: TGTGCCAGCAGCCCCCGGCTAGCGGGGGGGCATGCCACCGGGGAGCTGTTTTTT.